These T cell receptor beta chains were read from a single sample in a study of metastatic and nonmetastatic thyroid tumors. MiXCR re-clonotyped the PCR reads for TCRdb. Of around 52,000 clones in the sample, roughly 29% are singletons; the top ten hold approximately 16%. Sequenced sample: blood. The receptors here all came from a female donor with papillary thyroid cancer or a benign thyroid nodule (not recorded which). Some clones in this sample may be carry-over from other donors' samples. Each CDR3 is given with its conserved first and last residue. The D gene is left open where the match is weak. Only some rows state a clone size, as once, few, many or a class for expanded clones.

>.|.|TRBJ2-6|TRBV6-2/TRBV6-3
CASSTIRGPQVGSGANVLTF
TGTGCCAGCAGTACCATTCGGGGACCCCAAGTGGGCTCTGGGGCCAACGTCCTGACTTTC
>.|.|TRBJ2-1|TRBV5-1
CASHGDSISSNEQFF
TGCGCCAGCCACGGAGACAGCATATCTTCCAATGAGCAGTTCTTC
>medium-sized|.|TRBJ2-5|TRBV7-2
CASSLQSETQYF
TGTGCCAGCAGCTTACAGTCCGAGACCCAGTACTTC
>few|.|TRBJ2-3|TRBV12-3/TRBV12-4
CASSFPGSPDTQYF
TGTGCCAGCAGTTTTCCGGGTTCCCCAGATACGCAGTATTTT
>.|.|TRBJ1-1|TRBV11-2
CASSLLGPNTEAFF
TGTGCCAGCAGCTTATTGGGCCCGAACACTGAAGCTTTCTTT
>few|.|TRBJ1-6|TRBV30
CAWSAGQDNSPLHF
TGTGCCTGGAGTGCGGGTCAAGATAATTCACCCCTCCACTTT
>.|TRBD1|TRBJ1-2|TRBV7-2
CASSLDRQGNGGYTF
TGTGCCAGCAGCTTAGACCGACAGGGAAATGGCGGCTACACCTTC
>few|.|TRBJ2-7|TRBV6-1
CASSESKENRVTYEQYF
TGTGCCAGCAGTGAATCGAAGGAGAACAGGGTAACCTACGAGCAGTACTTC
>.|.|TRBJ2-7|TRBV30
CAQSRGLSYEQYF
TGTGCCCAGAGCCGGGGGCTATCCTACGAGCAGTACTTC
>few|TRBD2|TRBJ2-7|TRBV19
CASRRGGGAFPEQYF
TGTGCCAGTAGACGCGGGGGGGGCGCGTTCCCAGAGCAGTACTTC
>.|.|TRBJ2-7|TRBV4-1
CASSQEKDSPYYEQYF
TGCGCCAGCAGCCAAGAAAAGGACTCCCCCTACTACGAGCAGTACTTC
>.|.|TRBJ1-5|TRBV11-2
CASSLEGPGGNQPQHF
TGTGCCAGCAGCCTGGAGGGTCCGGGAGGCAATCAGCCCCAGCATTTT
>.|TRBD2|TRBJ2-1|TRBV28
CASRKAILAGYINEQFF
TGTGCCAGCAGGAAAGCTATTCTAGCGGGTTATATCAATGAGCAGTTCTTC
>.|.|TRBJ1-5|TRBV19
CASSNGRYNQPQHF
TGTGCCAGTAGTAACGGCCGCTACAATCAGCCCCAGCATTTT
>few|.|TRBJ1-5|TRBV5-8
CASSSPQGFQPQHF
TGTGCCAGCAGCTCTCCACAGGGCTTTCAGCCCCAGCATTTT
>.|TRBD1|TRBJ1-1|TRBV2
CASVKQGASTEAFF
TGTGCCAGCGTCAAACAGGGGGCGAGCACTGAAGCTTTCTTT
>.|.|TRBJ2-1|TRBV20-1
CSASEDTEQFF
TGCAGTGCTAGTGAGGACACCGAGCAGTTCTTC
>few|.|TRBJ2-7|TRBV11-2
CASSLGQAGIYEQYF
TGTGCCAGCAGCTTGGGACAAGCGGGTATCTACGAGCAGTACTTC
>.|TRBD1|TRBJ1-1|TRBV6-2/TRBV6-3
CASSYSTGTLTEAFF
TGTGCCAGCAGTTACTCGACAGGGACATTAACTGAAGCTTTCTTT
>few|.|TRBJ2-1|TRBV28
CASSLELGLNEQFF
TGTGCCAGCAGCTTAGAACTCGGGTTGAATGAGCAGTTCTTC
>few|TRBD2|TRBJ2-7|TRBV28
CASSPLIRLAGSYEQYF
TGTGCCAGCAGTCCGCTCATTCGACTAGCGGGATCGTACGAGCAGTACTTC